These 3 T cell receptor beta chains share one sample of origin, sequenced in a study of T cell responses to AZD1222 COVID-19 vaccine. The protocol was immunoSEQ multiplex PCR, while the TCRdb copy is restricted to in-frame clones and leaves out a portion. In the table there are 60,000 to 80,000 clones, over 70% of which are singletons. Sample: peripheral blood, taken 28 days after the second AZD1222 dose. The receptors come from an adult who received the AZD1222 COVID-19 vaccine.

About this clone itself: This sample also contains other DNA sequences that code for the same CDR3. The gene calls are TRBV5-6 and TRBJ2-7; D perhaps matches TRBD1 (5 bases). This CDR3 spans 14 amino acids. Trimming pared 5 bases from V and 2 bases from J, leaving 14 bases between. Germline loops: CDR1 SGHDT, CDR2 YYEEEE. The CDR3 bases are TGTGCCAGCAGTCCGCCAGGGCAGACCTACGAGCAGTACTTC. This sequence encodes CASSPPGQTYEQYF.

The gene calls are TRBV29-1 and TRBJ2-7; 8 bases map to TRBD1. Germline V gives CDR1 SQVTM, CDR2 ANQGSEA. There are 13 residues in the CDR3. With 2 bases clipped from V and 4 bases from J, the junction kept 4 bases outside the gene matches. CDR3 coding DNA: TGCAGCGTTGAACCAGGGGGCGGTTACGAGCAGTACTTC. It encodes CSVEPGGGYEQYF.

The chain couples TRBV4-3 to TRBJ1-1; D ambiguous. There are 14 residues in the CDR3. Trimming shortened V by 0 bases and J by 1 base, and 6 bases separated the two germline ends. In germline, CDR1 is LGHNA, CDR2 YSLEER. For the CDR3, the DNA is TGCGCCAGCAGCCAAGAAAGACAGAACACTGAAGCTTTCTTT. This encodes CASSQERQNTEAFF.